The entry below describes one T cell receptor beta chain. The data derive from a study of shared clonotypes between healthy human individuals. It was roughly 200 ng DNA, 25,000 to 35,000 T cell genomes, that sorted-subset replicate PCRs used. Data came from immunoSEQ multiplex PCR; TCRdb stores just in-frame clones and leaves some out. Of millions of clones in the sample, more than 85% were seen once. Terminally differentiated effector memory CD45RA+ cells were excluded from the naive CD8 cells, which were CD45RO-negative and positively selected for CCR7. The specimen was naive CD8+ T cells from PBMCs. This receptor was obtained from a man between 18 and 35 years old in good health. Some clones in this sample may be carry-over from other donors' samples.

CDR3 DNA: TGTGCCACAAGGACAGGGAGGGCAGGAGAGACCCAGTACTTC. Its protein product is CATRTGRAGETQYF. This rearrangement joins TRBV27 to TRBJ2-5, with D maybe TRBD1 (8 bases). The CDR3 is 14 amino acids. Deletions cut 10 bases from V and 4 bases from J, with 19 bases between. Germline CDR1 and CDR2: MNHEY and SMNVEV (reference sequence).